This T cell receptor beta chain was found in a study of T cell repertoires and HLA-DP antigens. Study-level information: Alloreactive CD4+ T cells targeted HLA-DP on transduced HeLa.

Findings of the study overall: Total CD4+ responders were stimulated by HeLa antigen-presenting cells.

Germline CDR1 and CDR2: LNHDA and SQIVND (reference sequence). V shed 10 bases, J shed 4 bases, and the junction held 12 bases outside the gene matches. The CDR3 runs to 15 residues. Remarks on this clone: Its antigen is currently unknown.

Primers targeted 54 TRBV and 13 TRBJ segments. Each pre-culture CD4+ sample aimed for fewer than 250,000 T cell genomes at deep resolution. Repertoires were generated with immunoSEQ multiplex PCR, while TCRdb's copy carries only in-frame clones and drops some. Of about 110,000 clones in the sample, nearly 95% were seen once. The chain uses TRBV19 and TRBJ1-2; the match to TRBD1 covers 10 bases. Sequencing was carried out using CD4+ T cells from PBMCs. The receptor was isolated from a woman under 30 in good health and CMV-seronegative. The CDR3 loop reads CATSARDRGSYGYTF. As DNA, the CDR3 is TGTGCCACCTCCGCCCGGGACAGGGGATCCTATGGCTACACCTTC.